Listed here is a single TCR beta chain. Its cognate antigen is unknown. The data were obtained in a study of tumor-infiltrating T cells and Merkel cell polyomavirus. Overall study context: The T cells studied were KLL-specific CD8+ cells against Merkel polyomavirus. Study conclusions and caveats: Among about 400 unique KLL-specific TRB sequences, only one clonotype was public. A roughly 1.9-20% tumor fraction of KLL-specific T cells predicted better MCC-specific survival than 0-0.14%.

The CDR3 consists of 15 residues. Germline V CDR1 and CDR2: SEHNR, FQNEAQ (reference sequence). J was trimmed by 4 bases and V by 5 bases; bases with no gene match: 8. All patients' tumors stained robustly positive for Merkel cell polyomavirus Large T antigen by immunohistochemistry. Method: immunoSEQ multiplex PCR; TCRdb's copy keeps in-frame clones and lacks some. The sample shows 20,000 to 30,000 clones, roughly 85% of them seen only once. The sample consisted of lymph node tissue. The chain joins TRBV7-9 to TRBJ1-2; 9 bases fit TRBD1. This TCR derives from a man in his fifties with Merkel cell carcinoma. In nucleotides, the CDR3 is TGTGCCAGCAGCCCCATGGGACAGGGCGTCTATGGCTACACCTTC. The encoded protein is CASSPMGQGVYGYTF.